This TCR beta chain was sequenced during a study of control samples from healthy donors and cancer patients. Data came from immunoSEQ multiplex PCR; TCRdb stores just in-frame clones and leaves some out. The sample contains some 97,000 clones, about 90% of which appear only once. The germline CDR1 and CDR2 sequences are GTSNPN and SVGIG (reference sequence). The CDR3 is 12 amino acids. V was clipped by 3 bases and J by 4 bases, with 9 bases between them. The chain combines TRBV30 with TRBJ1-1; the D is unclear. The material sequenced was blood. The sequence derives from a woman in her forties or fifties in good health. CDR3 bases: TGTGCCTGGAGCCCCATGCGCACTGAAGCTTTCTTT. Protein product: CAWSPMRTEAFF.